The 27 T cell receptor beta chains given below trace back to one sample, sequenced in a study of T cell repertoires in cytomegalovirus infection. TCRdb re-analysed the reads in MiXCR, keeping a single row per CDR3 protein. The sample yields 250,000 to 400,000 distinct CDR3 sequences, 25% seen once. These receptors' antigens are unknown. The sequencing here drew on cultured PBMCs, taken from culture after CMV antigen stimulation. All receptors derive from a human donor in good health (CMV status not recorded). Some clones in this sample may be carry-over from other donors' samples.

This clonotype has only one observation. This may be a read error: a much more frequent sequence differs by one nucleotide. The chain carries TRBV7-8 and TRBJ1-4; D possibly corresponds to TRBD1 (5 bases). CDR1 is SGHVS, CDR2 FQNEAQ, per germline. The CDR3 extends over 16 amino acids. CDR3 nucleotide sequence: TGTGCCGGCAGCTCCCTCGTGGGGCGCGGGGATGAAAAACTGTTTTTT. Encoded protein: CAGSSLVGRGDEKLFF.

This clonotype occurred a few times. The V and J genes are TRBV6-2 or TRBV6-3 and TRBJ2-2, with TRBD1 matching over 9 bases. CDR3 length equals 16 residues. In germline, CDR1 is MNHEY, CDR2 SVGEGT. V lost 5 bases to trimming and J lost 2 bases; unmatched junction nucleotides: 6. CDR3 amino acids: CASSTPTGGNTGELFF. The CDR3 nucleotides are TGTGCCAGCAGTACCCCGACAGGGGGTAACACCGGGGAGCTGTTTTTT.

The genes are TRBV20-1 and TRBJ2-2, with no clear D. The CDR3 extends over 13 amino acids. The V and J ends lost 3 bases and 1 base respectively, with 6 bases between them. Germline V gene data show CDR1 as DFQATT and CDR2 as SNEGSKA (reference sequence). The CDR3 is CSASHGNTGELFF. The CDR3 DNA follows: TGCAGTGCTAGTCACGGGAACACCGGGGAGCTGTTTTTT.

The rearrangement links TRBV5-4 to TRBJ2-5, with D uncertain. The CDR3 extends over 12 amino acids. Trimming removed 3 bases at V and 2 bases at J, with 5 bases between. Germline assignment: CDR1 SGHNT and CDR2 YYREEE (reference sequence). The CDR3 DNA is TGTGCCAGCAGCTCCCAACAAGAGACCCAGTACTTC. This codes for CASSSQQETQYF.

The CDR3, as DNA: TGTGCCAGCAACCAGGCCATATCGACAGCGCCCTACGAGCAGTACTTC. Residues: CASNQAISTAPYEQYF. The chain joins TRBV6-1 to TRBJ2-7, with a weak D call TRBD1 (5 bases). Trimming removed 7 bases from V and 2 bases from J, with 21 bases in between. This CDR3 has 16 amino acids. Germline-derived CDR1 and CDR2 are MNHNS and SASEGT.

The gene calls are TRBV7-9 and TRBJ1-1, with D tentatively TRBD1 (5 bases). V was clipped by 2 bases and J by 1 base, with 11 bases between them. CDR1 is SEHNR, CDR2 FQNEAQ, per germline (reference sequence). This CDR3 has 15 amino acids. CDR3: CASSLRGAGNTEAFF. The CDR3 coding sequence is TGTGCCAGCAGCTTAAGGGGCGCAGGGAACACTGAAGCTTTCTTT. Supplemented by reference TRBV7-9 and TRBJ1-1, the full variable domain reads DTGVSQNPRHKITKRGQNVTFRCDPISEHNRLYWYRQTLGQGPEFLTYFQNEAQLEKSRLLSDRFSAERPKGSFSTLEIQRTEQGDSAMYLCASSLRGAGNTEAFFGQGTRLTVV.

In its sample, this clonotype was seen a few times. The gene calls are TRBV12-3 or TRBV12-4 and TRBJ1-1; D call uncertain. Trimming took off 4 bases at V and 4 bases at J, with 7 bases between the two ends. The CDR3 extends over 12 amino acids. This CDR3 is CASSSRPTEAFF. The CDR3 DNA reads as TGTGCCAGCAGTTCTCGACCCACTGAAGCTTTCTTT.

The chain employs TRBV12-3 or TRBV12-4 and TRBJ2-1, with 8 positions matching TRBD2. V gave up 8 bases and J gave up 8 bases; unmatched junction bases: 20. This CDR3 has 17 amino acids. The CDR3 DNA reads TGTGCCAGCGACAGTTTCCCAGCGGGAGAAGGGGTAGATGAGCAGTTCTTC. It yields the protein CASDSFPAGEGVDEQFF.

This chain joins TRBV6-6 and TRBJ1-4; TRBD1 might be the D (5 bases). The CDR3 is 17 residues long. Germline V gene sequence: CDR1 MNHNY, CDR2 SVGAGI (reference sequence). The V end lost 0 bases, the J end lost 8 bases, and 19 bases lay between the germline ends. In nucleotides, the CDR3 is TGTGCCAGCAGTTACTCAACCCGTGTCGGGGGAGGGGAAAAACTGTTTTTT. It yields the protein CASSYSTRVGGGEKLFF.

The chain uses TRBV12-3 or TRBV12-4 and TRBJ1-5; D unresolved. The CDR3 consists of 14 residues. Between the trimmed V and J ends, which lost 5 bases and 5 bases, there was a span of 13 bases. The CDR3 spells CASSNGPVYQPQHF. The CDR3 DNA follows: TGTGCCAGCAGTAACGGACCCGTCTATCAGCCCCAGCATTTT.

In DNA form, the CDR3 reads TGTGCCAGCAGAACAAGGCTAGCGGGAGATAACAATGAGCAGTTCTTC. Encoded protein: CASRTRLAGDNNEQFF. The chain has TRBV7-9 and TRBJ2-1, with 10 positions matching TRBD2. Germline CDR1 SEHNR, CDR2 FQNEAQ (reference sequence). Trimming removed 6 bases from V and 5 bases from J; junction bases left unmatched: 10. This CDR3 is built from 16 residues.

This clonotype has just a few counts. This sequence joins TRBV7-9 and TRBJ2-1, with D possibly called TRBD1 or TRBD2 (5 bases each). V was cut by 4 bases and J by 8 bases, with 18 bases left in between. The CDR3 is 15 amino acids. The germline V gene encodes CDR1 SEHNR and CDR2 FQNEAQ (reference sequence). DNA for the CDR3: TGTGCCAGCAGCTCCACCGGGACCCTCCCCGATGAGCAGTTCTTC. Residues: CASSSTGTLPDEQFF.

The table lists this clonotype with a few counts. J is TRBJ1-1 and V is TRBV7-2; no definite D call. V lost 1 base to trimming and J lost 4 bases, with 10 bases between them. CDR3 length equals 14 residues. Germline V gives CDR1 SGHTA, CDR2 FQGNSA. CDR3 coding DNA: TGTGCCAGCAGCTTAGACAGTGGAGGCACTGAAGCTTTCTTT. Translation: CASSLDSGGTEAFF.

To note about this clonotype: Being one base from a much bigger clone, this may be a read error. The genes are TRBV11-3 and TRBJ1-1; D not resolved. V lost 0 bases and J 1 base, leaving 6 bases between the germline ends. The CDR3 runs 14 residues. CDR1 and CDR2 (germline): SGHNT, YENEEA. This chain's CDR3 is CASSLDPGNTEAFF. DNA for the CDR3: TGTGCCAGCAGCTTAGACCCGGGGAACACTGAAGCTTTCTTT.

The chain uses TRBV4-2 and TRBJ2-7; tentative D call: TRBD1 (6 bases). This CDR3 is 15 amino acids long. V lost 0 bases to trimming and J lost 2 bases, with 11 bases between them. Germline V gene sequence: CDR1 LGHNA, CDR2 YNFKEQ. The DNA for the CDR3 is TGTGCCAGCAGCCAAGACCTACAGGGCACCTACGAGCAGTACTTC. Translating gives CASSQDLQGTYEQYF.

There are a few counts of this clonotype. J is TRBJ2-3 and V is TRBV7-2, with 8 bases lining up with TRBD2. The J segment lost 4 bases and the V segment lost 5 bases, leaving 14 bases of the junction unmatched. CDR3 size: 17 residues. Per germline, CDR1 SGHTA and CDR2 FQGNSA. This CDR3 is CASSREGAGVKADTQYF. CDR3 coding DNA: TGTGCCAGCAGCCGAGAGGGAGCGGGAGTCAAGGCAGATACGCAGTATTTT.

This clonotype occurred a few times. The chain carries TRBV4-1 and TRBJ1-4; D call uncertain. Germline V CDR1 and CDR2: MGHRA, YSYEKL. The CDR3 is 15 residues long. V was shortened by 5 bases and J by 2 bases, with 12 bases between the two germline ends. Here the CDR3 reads CASSTKGTTNEKLFF. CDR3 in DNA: TGCGCCAGCAGCACAAAAGGAACGACTAATGAAAAACTGTTTTTT.

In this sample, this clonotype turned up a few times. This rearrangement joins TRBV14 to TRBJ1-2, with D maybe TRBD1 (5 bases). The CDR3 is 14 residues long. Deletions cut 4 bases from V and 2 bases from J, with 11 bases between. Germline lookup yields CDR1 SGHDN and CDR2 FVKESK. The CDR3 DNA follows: TGTGCCAGCAGCCGAGACAGCTTCAACTATGGCTACACCTTC. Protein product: CASSRDSFNYGYTF.

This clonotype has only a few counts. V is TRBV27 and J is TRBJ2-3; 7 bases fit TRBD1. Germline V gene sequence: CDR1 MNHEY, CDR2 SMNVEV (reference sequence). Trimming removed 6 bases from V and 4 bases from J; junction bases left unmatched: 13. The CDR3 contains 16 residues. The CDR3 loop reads CASRGTGANVADTQYF. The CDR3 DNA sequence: TGTGCCAGCAGGGGCACAGGGGCCAACGTCGCAGATACGCAGTATTTT.

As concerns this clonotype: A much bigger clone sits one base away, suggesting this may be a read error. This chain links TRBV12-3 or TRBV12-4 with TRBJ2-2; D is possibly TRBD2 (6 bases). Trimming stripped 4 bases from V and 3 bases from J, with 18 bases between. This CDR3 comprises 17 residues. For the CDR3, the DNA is TGTGCCAGCAGTTCTCACGTAAGCGGGCCCTACACCGGGGAGCTGTTTTTT. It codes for CASSSHVSGPYTGELFF.

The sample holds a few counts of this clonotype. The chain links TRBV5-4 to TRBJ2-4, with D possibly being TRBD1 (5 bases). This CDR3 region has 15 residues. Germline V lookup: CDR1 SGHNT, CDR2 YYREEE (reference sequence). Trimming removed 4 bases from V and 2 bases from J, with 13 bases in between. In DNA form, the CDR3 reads TGTGCCAGCAGCACGAAGACAGATCCCAAAAACATTCAGTACTTC. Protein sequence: CASSTKTDPKNIQYF.

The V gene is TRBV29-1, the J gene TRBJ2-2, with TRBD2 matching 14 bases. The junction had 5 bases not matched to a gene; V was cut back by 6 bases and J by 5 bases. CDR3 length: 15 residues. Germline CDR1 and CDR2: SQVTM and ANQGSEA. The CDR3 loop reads CSVARLAGGTGELFF. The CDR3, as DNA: TGCAGCGTCGCCCGACTAGCGGGAGGGACCGGGGAGCTGTTTTTT.

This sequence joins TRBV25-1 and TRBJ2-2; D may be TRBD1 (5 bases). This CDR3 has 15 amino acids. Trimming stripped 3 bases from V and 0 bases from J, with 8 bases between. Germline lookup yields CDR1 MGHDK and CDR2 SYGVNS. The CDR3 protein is CASSDWTPNTGELFF. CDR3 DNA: TGTGCCAGCAGTGATTGGACACCGAACACCGGGGAGCTGTTTTTT.

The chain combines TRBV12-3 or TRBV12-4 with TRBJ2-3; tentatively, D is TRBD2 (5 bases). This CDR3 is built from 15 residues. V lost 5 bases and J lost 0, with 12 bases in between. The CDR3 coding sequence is TGTGCCAGCAGTCCCCACGGGATCAGCACAGATACGCAGTATTTT. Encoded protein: CASSPHGISTDTQYF.

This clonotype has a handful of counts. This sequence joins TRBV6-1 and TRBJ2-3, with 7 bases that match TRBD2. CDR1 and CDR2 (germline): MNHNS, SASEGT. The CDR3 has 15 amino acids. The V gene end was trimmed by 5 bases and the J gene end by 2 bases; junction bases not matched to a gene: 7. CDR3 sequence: CASSSQLANTDTQYF. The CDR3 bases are TGTGCCAGCAGTTCCCAACTAGCGAACACAGATACGCAGTATTTT.

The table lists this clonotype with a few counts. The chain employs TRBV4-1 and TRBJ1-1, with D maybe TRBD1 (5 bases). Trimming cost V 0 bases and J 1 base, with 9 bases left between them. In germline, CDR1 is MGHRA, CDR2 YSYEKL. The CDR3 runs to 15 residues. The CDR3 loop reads CASSQDIGGNTEAFF. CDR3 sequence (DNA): TGCGCCAGCAGCCAAGATATCGGGGGGAACACTGAAGCTTTCTTT.

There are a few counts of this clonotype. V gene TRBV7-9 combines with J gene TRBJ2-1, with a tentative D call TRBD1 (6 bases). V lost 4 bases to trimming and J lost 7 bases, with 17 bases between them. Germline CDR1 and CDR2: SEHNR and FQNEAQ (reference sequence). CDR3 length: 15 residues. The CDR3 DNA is TGTGCCAGCAGCTCCGGATGGACAGACGGAAATGAGCAGTTCTTC. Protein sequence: CASSSGWTDGNEQFF. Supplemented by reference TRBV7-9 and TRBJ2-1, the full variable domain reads DTGVSQNPRHKITKRGQNVTFRCDPISEHNRLYWYRQTLGQGPEFLTYFQNEAQLEKSRLLSDRFSAERPKGSFSTLEIQRTEQGDSAMYLCASSSGWTDGNEQFFGPGTRLTVL.